Listed here are 11 T cell receptor beta chains from one sample, sequenced in a study of T cells after yellow fever vaccination. TCRdb recomputed calls from the 5' RACE reads with MiXCR, one row per CDR3 protein. This table holds some 670,000 distinct CDR3 sequences, around an eighth found once. The sample in question was PBMCs, obtained on the day of the yellow fever booster vaccination. All receptors come from a man aged 25 to 45 who received the YFV17D yellow fever vaccine.

The chain is built from TRBV7-8 and TRBJ2-7; D might be TRBD1 (5 bases). V gave up 6 bases and J gave up 4 bases, with 22 bases separating them. CDR1 and CDR2 (germline): SGHVS, FQNEAQ. This CDR3 is 16 amino acids long. Here the CDR3 reads CASSLSVGDWRYEQYF. CDR3 in DNA: TGTGCCAGCAGTTTAAGCGTAGGGGATTGGCGATACGAGCAGTACTTC.

In this sample, this clonotype turned up a few times. J is TRBJ2-7 and V is TRBV7-8, with 11 bases lining up with TRBD2. The trim removed 4 bases at V and 6 bases at J, leaving 8 bases unmatched. The CDR3 is 15 residues long. Germline lookup yields CDR1 SGHVS and CDR2 FQNEAQ. The CDR3 protein is CASSSPHGLAGEQYF. CDR3 in DNA: TGTGCCAGCAGCTCCCCCCATGGACTAGCGGGCGAGCAGTACTTC.

The chain carries TRBV27 and TRBJ1-1; 7 nucleotides match TRBD1. With V trimmed by 3 bases and J by 7 bases, 17 bases remained unmatched. From germline, CDR1 is MNHEY and CDR2 SMNVEV (reference sequence). CDR3 length: 17 residues. The CDR3 nucleotides are TGTGCCAGCAGTTTTAGGAGGGGGCAGGGGTGGTCTTTTGAAGCTTTCTTT. Its protein product is CASSFRRGQGWSFEAFF.

The J gene is TRBJ2-7, the V gene TRBV30; 15 nucleotides align to TRBD2. The CDR3 has 17 residues. Trimming cost V 2 bases and J 7 bases; bases outside gene matches: 12. Germline CDR1 is GTSNPN and CDR2 is SVGIG (reference sequence). The CDR3 DNA sequence: TGTGCCTGGAGTCCGACCCGGACTAGCGGGAGGGCACGGGAGCAGTACTTC. Protein: CAWSPTRTSGRAREQYF.

This clonotype appeared a few times. This chain joins TRBV6-1 and TRBJ2-1, with D perhaps matching TRBD2 (5 bases). The germline CDR1 and CDR2 sequences are MNHNS and SASEGT. Deletions cut 7 bases from V and 5 bases from J, with 15 bases between. The CDR3 is made up of 14 amino acids. CDR3: CASNKAPGNNEQFF. The CDR3 DNA reads as TGTGCCAGCAACAAGGCACCGGGGAACAATGAGCAGTTCTTC.

Only a few counts were recorded for this clonotype. The chain is built from TRBV18 and TRBJ2-3, with 11 bases lining up with TRBD1. Germline trimming cut 2 bases from V and 4 bases from J; bases unmatched to any gene: 5. This CDR3 is 16 amino acids long. In germline, CDR1 is KGHSH, CDR2 LQKENI. Here the CDR3 DNA reads TGTGCCAGCTCACCAGGGACAGGGGGTTTTTCAGATACGCAGTATTTT. This encodes CASSPGTGGFSDTQYF.

This clonotype has just a few counts. This sequence joins TRBV5-1 and TRBJ2-7; D possibly corresponds to TRBD1 (6 bases). V was cut by 2 bases and J by 5 bases, with 11 bases left in between. Germline values: CDR1 SGHRS, CDR2 YFSETQ. The CDR3 contains 13 residues. CDR3 in amino acids: CASSLLTGNEQYF. DNA of the CDR3: TGCGCCAGCAGCTTACTCACAGGGAACGAGCAGTACTTC.

This clonotype has more than one count but fewer than ten. V and J are TRBV18 and TRBJ2-7, with D possibly called TRBD1 or TRBD2 (5 bases each). Germline V gene lookup returns CDR1 KGHSH and CDR2 LQKENI. This CDR3 is 12 amino acids long. V was trimmed by 4 bases and J by 3 bases, leaving 7 bases between them. Written as DNA, the CDR3 is TGTGCCAGCTCACGGGGGATCTACGAGCAGTACTTC. Translation: CASSRGIYEQYF.

The genes are TRBV27 and TRBJ2-1; 8 bases are a match to TRBD1. This CDR3 spans 15 amino acids. Per germline, CDR1 MNHEY and CDR2 SMNVEV (reference sequence). The V gene end was trimmed by 4 bases and the J gene end by 6 bases; junction bases not matched to a gene: 8. This CDR3 reads CASSYGQGGANEQFF. DNA of the CDR3: TGTGCCAGCAGTTACGGACAGGGCGGAGCCAATGAGCAGTTCTTC.

The V and J genes are TRBV5-1 and TRBJ2-5, with 8 bases that match TRBD1. Germline V gene data show CDR1 as SGHRS and CDR2 as YFSETQ. The V segment lost 0 bases and the J segment 5 bases; nucleotides outside the gene matches: 9. This CDR3 is built from 16 residues. The CDR3 DNA sequence: TGCGCCAGCAGCTTGGCCAACGCAGGGGGCCGGGAGACCCAGTACTTC. It yields the protein CASSLANAGGRETQYF.

This clonotype appeared a few times. The chain joins TRBV6-5 to TRBJ2-3; the match to TRBD2 covers 14 bases. With 0 bases clipped from V and 5 bases from J, the junction kept 7 bases outside the gene matches. CDR3 size: 18 residues. Germline V gives CDR1 MNHEY, CDR2 SVGAGI. Here the CDR3 reads CASSYSPTGTSGRDTQYF. In DNA, the CDR3 is TGTGCCAGCAGTTACTCTCCTACCGGGACTAGCGGGAGAGATACGCAGTATTTT.